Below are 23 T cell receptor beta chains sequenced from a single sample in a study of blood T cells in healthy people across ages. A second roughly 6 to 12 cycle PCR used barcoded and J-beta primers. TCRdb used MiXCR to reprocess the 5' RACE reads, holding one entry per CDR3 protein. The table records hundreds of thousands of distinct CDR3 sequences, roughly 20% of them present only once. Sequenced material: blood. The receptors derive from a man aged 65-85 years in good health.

The CDR3 nucleotides are TGTGCCACAACGGGCAGGGAAAACACCGGGGAGCTGTTTTTT. This translates into CATTGRENTGELFF. The chain joins TRBV9 to TRBJ2-2; D perhaps matches TRBD1 (5 bases). Looked up from germline, CDR1 is SGDLS and CDR2 is YYNGEE. Trimming left V 9 bases short and J 2 bases short, with 14 bases between. CDR3 length: 14 amino acids.

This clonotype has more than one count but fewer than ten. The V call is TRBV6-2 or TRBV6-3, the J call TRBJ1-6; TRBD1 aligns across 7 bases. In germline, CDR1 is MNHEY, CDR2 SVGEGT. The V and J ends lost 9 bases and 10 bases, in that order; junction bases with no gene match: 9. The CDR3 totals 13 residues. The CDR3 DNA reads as TGTGCCAGGCACCGGCAGGGGGAATCACCCCTCCACTTT. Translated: CARHRQGESPLHF.

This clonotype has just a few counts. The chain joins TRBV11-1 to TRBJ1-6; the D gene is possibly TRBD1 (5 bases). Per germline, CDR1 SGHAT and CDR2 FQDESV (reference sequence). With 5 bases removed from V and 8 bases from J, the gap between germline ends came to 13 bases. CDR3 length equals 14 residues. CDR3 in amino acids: CASSAGRGDSPLHF. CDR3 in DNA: TGTGCCAGCAGCGCGGGACGAGGAGATTCACCCCTCCACTTT.

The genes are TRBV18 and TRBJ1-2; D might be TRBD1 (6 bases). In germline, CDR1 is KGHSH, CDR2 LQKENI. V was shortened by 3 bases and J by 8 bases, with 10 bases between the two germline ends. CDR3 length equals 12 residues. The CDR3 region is CASSPGALGYTF. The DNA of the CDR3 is TGTGCCAGCTCACCGGGGGCTCTGGGCTACACCTTC.

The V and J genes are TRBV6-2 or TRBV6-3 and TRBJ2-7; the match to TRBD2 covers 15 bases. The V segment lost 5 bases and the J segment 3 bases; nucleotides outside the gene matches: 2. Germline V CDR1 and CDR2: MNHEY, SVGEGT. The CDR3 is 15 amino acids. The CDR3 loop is CASSRTSGRVYEQYF. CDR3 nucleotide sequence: TGTGCCAGCAGTCGGACTAGCGGGAGGGTCTACGAGCAGTACTTC.

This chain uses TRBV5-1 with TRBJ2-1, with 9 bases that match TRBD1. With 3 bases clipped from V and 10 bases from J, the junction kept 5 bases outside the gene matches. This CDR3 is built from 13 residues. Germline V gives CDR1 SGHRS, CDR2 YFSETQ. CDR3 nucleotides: TGCGCCAGCAGCTATCGGACAGGGGAGGAGCAGTTCTTC. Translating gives CASSYRTGEEQFF.

The CDR3 coding sequence is TGTGCCAGCACAGACAGGGCCGGACAGCCCCAGCATTTT. It yields the protein CASTDRAGQPQHF. The chain joins TRBV6-2 or TRBV6-3 to TRBJ1-5; 7 bases are a match to TRBD1. V lost 7 bases, J lost 7 bases, and 7 bases stayed unmatched. The CDR3 extends over 13 amino acids. The germline V gene has CDR1 MNHEY and CDR2 SVGEGT.

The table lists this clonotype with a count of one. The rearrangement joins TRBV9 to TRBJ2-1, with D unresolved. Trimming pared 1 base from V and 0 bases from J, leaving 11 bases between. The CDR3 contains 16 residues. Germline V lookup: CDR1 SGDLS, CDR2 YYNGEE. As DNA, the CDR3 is TGTGCCAGCAGCGTAAGGCTGAAGGACTCCTACAATGAGCAGTTCTTC. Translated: CASSVRLKDSYNEQFF.

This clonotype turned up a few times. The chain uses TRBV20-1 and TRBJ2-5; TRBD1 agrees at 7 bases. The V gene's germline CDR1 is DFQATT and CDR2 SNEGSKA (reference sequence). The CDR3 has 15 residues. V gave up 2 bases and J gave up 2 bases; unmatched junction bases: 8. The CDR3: CSARPTTGRQETQYF. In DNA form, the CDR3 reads TGCAGTGCTAGACCAACGACAGGGCGACAAGAGACCCAGTACTTC.

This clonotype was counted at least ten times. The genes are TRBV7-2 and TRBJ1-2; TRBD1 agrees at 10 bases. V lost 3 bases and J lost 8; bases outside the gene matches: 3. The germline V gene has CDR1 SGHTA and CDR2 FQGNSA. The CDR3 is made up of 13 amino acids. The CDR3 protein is CASSLGQGIGYTF. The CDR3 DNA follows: TGTGCCAGCAGCTTGGGACAGGGGATCGGCTACACCTTC.

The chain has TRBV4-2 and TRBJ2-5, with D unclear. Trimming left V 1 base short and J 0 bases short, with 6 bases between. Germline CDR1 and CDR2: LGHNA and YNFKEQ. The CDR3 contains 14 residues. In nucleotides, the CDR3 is TGTGCCAGCAGCCAAGTGGGCAACCAAGAGACCCAGTACTTC. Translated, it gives CASSQVGNQETQYF.

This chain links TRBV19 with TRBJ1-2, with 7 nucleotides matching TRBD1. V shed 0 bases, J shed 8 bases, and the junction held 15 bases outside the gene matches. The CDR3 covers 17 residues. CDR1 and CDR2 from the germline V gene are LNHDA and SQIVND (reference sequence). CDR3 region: CASSIEGQTYLSSGYTF. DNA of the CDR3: TGTGCCAGTAGTATAGAGGGACAGACCTACCTGTCGAGCGGCTACACCTTC.

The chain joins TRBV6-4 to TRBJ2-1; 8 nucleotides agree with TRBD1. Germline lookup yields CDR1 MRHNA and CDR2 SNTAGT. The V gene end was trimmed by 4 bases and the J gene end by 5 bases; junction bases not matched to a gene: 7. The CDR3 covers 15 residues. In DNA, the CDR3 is TGTGCCAGCAGTGCCGCCCAGGGGGCCCACAATGAGCAGTTCTTC. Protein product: CASSAAQGAHNEQFF.

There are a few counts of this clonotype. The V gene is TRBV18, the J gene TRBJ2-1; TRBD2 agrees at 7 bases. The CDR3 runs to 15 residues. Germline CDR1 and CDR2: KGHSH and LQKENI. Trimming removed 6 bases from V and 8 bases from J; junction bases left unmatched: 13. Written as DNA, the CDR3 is TGTGCCAGCTCCTCTGCGGCACTGGCGGGAGATGAGCAGTTCTTC. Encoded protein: CASSSAALAGDEQFF.

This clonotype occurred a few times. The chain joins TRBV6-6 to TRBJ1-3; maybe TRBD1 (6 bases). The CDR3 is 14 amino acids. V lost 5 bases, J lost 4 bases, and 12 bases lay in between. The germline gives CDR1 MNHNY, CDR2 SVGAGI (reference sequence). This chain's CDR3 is CASSRGTTGNTIYF. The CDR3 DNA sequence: TGTGCCAGCAGTAGGGGGACAACCGGAAACACCATATATTTT.

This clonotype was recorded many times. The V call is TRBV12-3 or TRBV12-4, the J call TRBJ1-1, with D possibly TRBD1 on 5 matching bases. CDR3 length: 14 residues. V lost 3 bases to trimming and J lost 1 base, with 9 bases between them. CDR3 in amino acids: CASSFGGGNTEAFF. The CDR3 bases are TGTGCCAGCAGTTTTGGGGGGGGGAACACTGAAGCTTTCTTT.

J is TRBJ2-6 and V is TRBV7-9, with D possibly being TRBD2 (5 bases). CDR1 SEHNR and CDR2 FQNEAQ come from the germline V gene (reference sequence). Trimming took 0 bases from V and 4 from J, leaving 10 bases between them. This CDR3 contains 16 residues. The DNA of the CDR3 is TGTGCCAGCAGCTTAGCGTTGGGAGCCGGGGCCAACGTCCTGACTTTC. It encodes CASSLALGAGANVLTF.

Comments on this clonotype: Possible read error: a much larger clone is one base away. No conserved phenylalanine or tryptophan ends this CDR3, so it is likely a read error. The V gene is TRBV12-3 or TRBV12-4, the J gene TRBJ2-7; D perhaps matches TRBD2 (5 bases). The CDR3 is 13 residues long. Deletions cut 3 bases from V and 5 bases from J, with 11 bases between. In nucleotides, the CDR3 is TGTGCCAGCAGTTTGGACCTCGGGGACGAGCAGTACCTC. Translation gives CASSLDLGDEQYL.

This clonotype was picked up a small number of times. The CDR3 reads CASPVAELPYNEQFF. The CDR3 nucleotides are TGTGCCAGCCCGGTAGCGGAGCTCCCGTACAATGAGCAGTTCTTC. The V gene is TRBV10-3, the J gene TRBJ2-1; a weak D match, TRBD2 (6 bases). The ends were cut back, 10 bases at V and 4 bases at J, with 20 bases in the middle. Germline V lookup: CDR1 ENHRY, CDR2 SYGVKD. CDR3 length: 15 amino acids.

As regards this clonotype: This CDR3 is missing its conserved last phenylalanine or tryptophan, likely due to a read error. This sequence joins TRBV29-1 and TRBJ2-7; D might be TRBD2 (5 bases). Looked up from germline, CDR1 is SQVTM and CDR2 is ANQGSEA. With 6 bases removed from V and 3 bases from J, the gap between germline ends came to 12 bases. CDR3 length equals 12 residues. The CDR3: CSVLLGGYEQYL. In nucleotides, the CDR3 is TGCAGCGTACTACTAGGAGGCTACGAGCAGTACCTC.

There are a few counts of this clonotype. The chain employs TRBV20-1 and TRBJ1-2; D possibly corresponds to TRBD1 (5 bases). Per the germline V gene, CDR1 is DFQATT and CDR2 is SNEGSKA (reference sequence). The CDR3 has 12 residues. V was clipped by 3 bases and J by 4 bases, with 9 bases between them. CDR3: CSASGGSYGYTF. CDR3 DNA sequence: TGCAGTGCTAGTGGGGGTTCCTATGGCTACACCTTC.

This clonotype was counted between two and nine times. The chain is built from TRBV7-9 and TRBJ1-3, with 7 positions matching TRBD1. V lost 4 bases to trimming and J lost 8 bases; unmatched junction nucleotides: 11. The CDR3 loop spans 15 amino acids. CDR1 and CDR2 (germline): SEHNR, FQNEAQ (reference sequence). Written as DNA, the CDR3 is TGTGCCAGCAGCTCCACGACAGGGCGGGAGGACACCATATATTTT. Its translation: CASSSTTGREDTIYF.

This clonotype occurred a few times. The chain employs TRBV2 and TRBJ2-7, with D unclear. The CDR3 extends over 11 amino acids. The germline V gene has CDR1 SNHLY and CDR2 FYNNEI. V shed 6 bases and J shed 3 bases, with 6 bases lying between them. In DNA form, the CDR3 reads TGTGCCAGCAGGGAATACTACGAGCAGTACTTC. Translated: CASREYYEQYF.